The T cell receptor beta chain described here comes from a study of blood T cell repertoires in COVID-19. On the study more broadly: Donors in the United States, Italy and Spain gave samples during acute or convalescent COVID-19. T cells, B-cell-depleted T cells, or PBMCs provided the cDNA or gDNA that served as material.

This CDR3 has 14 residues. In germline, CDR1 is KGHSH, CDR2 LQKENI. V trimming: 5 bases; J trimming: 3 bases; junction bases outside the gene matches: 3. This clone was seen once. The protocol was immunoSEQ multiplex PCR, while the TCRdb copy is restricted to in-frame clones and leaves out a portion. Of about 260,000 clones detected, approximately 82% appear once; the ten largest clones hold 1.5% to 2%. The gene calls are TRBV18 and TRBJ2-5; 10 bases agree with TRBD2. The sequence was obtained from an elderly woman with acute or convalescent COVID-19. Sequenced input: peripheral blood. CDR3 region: CASSSGLAEETQYF. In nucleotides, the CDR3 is TGTGCCAGCTCAAGCGGACTAGCGGAAGAGACCCAGTACTTC.